Listed below are T cell receptor beta chains from one sample, sequenced in a study of T-cell memory formation after mild COVID-19. TCRdb reprocessed the 5' RACE reads via MiXCR and lists one record per CDR3 protein. The sample lists fewer than 350,000 distinct CDR3 sequences; more than 15% were seen once. Sample: PBMCs or a T cell subset sorted from them (not recorded which). The source is a man aged 18-30 years who had mild COVID-19 (a few samples of this study predate the infection). Cell type and time point are not known. Each CDR3 is given with its conserved first and last residue. Each record gives: J gene, clone size, D gene, V gene, CDR3 DNA, CDR3 protein. D genes are given only for firm matches. Clone size is given for some rows only: seen once, a few or many times, or a class if the clone is expanded.

TRBJ1-1	few	-	TRBV20-1	TGCAGTGCACGGGGATTAGTCTCTGAAGCTTTCTTT	CSARGLVSEAFF
TRBJ2-5	few	-	TRBV4-1	TGCGCCAGCAGCCAAGGTCGGGGGAATCAAGAGACCCAGTACTTC	CASSQGRGNQETQYF
TRBJ2-1	many	-	TRBV29-1	TGCAGCGTAGATCCCCTAGGCCGGGGCGATGAGCAGTTCTTC	CSVDPLGRGDEQFF
TRBJ2-3	-	-	TRBV6-4	TGTGCCAGCAGTGACGGCCAGGGGGGCCCAGATACGCAGTATTTT	CASSDGQGGPDTQYF
TRBJ1-6	-	-	TRBV2	TGTGCCAGCAGTGGGGCAGCTCTCTATAATTCACCCCTCCACTTT	CASSGAALYNSPLHF
TRBJ2-1	many	-	TRBV4-1	TGCGCCAGCAGCCAAGATCACGTGGCCGACAATGAGCAGTTCTTC	CASSQDHVADNEQFF
TRBJ1-5	many	-	TRBV27	TGTGCCAGCAGTTTATTTAGCCAGGGTGGGCATCAGCCCCAGCATTTT	CASSLFSQGGHQPQHF
TRBJ2-5	many	TRBD2	TRBV9	TGTGCCAGCAGCGTAGGCGGGGGGGCCTGGGAGACCCAGTACTTC	CASSVGGGAWETQYF
TRBJ1-5	-	-	TRBV4-3	TGCGCCAGCAGCCAGATGGGATCCAGGGGAGACCAGCCCCAGCATTTT	CASSQMGSRGDQPQHF
TRBJ2-3	-	TRBD2	TRBV12-3/TRBV12-4	TGTGCCAGCAGCATCACAACTAGCGGGGGTACAGATACGCAGTATTTT	CASSITTSGGTDTQYF
TRBJ1-5	few	-	TRBV4-1	TGCGCCAGCAGCCAACCCAGGGGTTGGCCCCAGCATTTT	CASSQPRGWPQHF
TRBJ2-7	few	-	TRBV4-2	TGTGCCAGCAGCCCCGGGGAGGGGGCCTACGAGCAGTACTTC	CASSPGEGAYEQYF
TRBJ2-4	few	-	TRBV7-9	TGTGCCAGCAGCTTAACTGGAGCCAAAAACATTCAGTACTTC	CASSLTGAKNIQYF
TRBJ2-3	few	-	TRBV19	TGTGCCAGTAGTCTGGCAGGGCGGGGCACAGATACGCAGTATTTT	CASSLAGRGTDTQYF